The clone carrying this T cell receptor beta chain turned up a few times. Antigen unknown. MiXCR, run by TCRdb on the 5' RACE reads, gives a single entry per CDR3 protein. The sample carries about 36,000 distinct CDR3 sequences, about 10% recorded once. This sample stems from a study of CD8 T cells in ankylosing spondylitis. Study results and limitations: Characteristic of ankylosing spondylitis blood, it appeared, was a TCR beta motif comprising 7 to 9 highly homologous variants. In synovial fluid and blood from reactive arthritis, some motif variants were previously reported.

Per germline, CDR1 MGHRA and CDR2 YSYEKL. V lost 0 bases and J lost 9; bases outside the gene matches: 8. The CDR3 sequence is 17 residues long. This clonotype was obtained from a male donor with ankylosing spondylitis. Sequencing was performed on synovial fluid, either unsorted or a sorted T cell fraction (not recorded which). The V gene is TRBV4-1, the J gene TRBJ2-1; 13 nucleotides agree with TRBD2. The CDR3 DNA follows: TGCGCCAGCAGCCAAGATTTTTTGGGACTAGCGGGAACTGAGCAGTTCTTC. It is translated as CASSQDFLGLAGTEQFF.